A selection of T cell receptor beta chains follows, all from one sample in a study of cytomegalovirus exposure and HLA in healthy donors. The data were produced by immunoSEQ multiplex PCR, yet TCRdb's version contains in-frame clones alone and is incomplete. The sample consists of roughly 49,000 clones, 77% of them appearing once. Sequencing was performed on PBMCs. These receptors were obtained from a woman aged 40 to 50 in good health and CMV-seropositive. Each CDR3 is given with its conserved first and last residue. The D gene is left open where the match is weak. Rows give clone size only sometimes, using once, few, many, or a class for an expanded clone.

J: TRBJ1-1; size: NA; D: NA; V: TRBV7-2; DNA: TGTGCCAGCAGCTCAAAAGGGGCGAACACTGAAGCTTTCTTT; CDR3: CASSSKGANTEAFF
J: TRBJ1-1; size: NA; D: NA; V: TRBV28; DNA: TGTGCCAGCAGTTTACCTCAGGTTCCTGAAGCTTTCTTT; CDR3: CASSLPQVPEAFF
J: TRBJ1-5; size: NA; D: NA; V: TRBV9; DNA: TGTGCCAGCAGCGTAGTTAAGCTCCGCAATCAGCCCCAGCATTTT; CDR3: CASSVVKLRNQPQHF
J: TRBJ2-7; size: NA; D: NA; V: TRBV29-1; DNA: TGCAGCGCAGAGATTTCGGGATACGAGCAGTACTTC; CDR3: CSAEISGYEQYF
J: TRBJ1-4; size: NA; D: NA; V: TRBV5-4; DNA: TGTGCCAGCAGCCTCGGGGGGCAGAGCGGTTCGGAAAAACTGTTTTTT; CDR3: CASSLGGQSGSEKLFF
J: TRBJ2-7; size: NA; D: NA; V: TRBV7-2; DNA: TGTGCCAGCAGCTTAGGAGGGGGAAGCGAGCAGTACTTC; CDR3: CASSLGGGSEQYF
J: TRBJ2-3; size: NA; D: TRBD2; V: TRBV29-1; DNA: TGCAGCGTTGAATGGCTAGCGGGGGGCCCGAGCACAGATACGCAGTATTTT; CDR3: CSVEWLAGGPSTDTQYF
J: TRBJ2-2; size: NA; D: NA; V: TRBV10-1; DNA: TGCGCCAGCAGGCCAGCGAACACCGGGGAGCTGTTTTTT; CDR3: CASRPANTGELFF
J: TRBJ2-3; size: NA; D: NA; V: TRBV2; DNA: TGTGCCAGCAGTGGTCGACAGACAGATACGCAGTATTTT; CDR3: CASSGRQTDTQYF
J: TRBJ2-7; size: few; D: NA; V: TRBV5-1; DNA: TGCGCCACCCGCAGGGGAACCCCTACCCTACGCGACGAGCAGTACTTC; CDR3: CATRRGTPTLRDEQYF
J: TRBJ2-2; size: NA; D: TRBD2; V: TRBV6-6; DNA: TGTGCCAGCACTCGGGCTAGCGGGGGCACCGGGGAGCTGTTTTTT; CDR3: CASTRASGGTGELFF
J: TRBJ1-3; size: NA; D: NA; V: TRBV6-1; DNA: TGTGCCAGCAGTGAAACTCATGCCAACACCATATATTTT; CDR3: CASSETHANTIYF
J: TRBJ2-1; size: NA; D: TRBD1; V: TRBV6-1; DNA: TGTGCCAGCAGATGGGGACAGGGCTACAATGAGCAGTTCTTC; CDR3: CASRWGQGYNEQFF
J: TRBJ2-1; size: NA; D: NA; V: TRBV19; DNA: TGTGCCAGTAGTATCCCAGGGATGGATGAGCAGTTCTTC; CDR3: CASSIPGMDEQFF
J: TRBJ1-1; size: NA; D: NA; V: TRBV6-5; DNA: TGTGCCAGCACTTTTTCGGGAATGAACACTGAAGCTTTCTTT; CDR3: CASTFSGMNTEAFF
J: TRBJ2-7; size: NA; D: NA; V: TRBV5-1; DNA: TGCGCCAGCAGCATCTCGGGACAAGGTAGCTCCTACGAGCAGTACTTC; CDR3: CASSISGQGSSYEQYF
J: TRBJ2-5; size: few; D: TRBD1; V: TRBV9; DNA: TGTGCCAGCAGCGGACTCCAGGGGGCGCACGAGACCCAGTACTTC; CDR3: CASSGLQGAHETQYF
J: TRBJ1-1; size: once; D: NA; V: TRBV15; DNA: TGTGCCACCAGCAGAGTGGAAGGGGGCACTGAAGCTTTCTTT; CDR3: CATSRVEGGTEAFF
J: TRBJ2-1; size: NA; D: TRBD2; V: TRBV5-1; DNA: TGCGCCAGCAGCTCTGCCGGGACTAGCTTTTTAAATGAGCAGTTCTTC; CDR3: CASSSAGTSFLNEQFF
J: TRBJ2-5; size: NA; D: NA; V: TRBV2; DNA: TGTGCCAGCAGTGTAACTAGTAAAGAGACCCAGTACTTC; CDR3: CASSVTSKETQYF